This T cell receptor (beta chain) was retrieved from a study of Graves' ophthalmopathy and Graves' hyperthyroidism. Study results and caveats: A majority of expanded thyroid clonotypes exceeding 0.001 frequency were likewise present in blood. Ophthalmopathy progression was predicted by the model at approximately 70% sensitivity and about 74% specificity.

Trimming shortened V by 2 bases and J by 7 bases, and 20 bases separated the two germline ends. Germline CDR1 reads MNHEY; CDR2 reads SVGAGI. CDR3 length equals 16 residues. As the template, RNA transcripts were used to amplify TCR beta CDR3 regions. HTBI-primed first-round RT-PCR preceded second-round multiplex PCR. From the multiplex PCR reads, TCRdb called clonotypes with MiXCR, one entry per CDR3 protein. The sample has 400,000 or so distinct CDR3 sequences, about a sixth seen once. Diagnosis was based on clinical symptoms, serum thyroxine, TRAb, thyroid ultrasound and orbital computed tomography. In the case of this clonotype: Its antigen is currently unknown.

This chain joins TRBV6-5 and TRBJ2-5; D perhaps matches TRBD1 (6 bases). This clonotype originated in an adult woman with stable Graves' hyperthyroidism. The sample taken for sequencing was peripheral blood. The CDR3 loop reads CASSYPLRTAPGTQYF. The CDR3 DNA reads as TGTGCCAGCAGTTACCCACTGAGGACAGCCCCGGGGACCCAGTACTTC.